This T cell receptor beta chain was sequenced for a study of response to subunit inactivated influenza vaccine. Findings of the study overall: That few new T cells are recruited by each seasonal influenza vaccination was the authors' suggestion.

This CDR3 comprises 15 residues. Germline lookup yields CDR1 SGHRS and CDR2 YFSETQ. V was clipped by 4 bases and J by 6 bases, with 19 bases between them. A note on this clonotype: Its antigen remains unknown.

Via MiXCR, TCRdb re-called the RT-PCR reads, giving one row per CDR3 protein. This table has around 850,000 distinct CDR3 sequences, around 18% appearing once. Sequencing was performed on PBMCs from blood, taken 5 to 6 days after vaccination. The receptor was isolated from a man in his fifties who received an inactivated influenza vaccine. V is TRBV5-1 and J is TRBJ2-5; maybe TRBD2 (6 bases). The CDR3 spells CASSMVRGGLKTQYF. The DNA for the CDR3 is TGCGCCAGCAGCATGGTGCGGGGCGGTTTAAAGACCCAGTACTTC.